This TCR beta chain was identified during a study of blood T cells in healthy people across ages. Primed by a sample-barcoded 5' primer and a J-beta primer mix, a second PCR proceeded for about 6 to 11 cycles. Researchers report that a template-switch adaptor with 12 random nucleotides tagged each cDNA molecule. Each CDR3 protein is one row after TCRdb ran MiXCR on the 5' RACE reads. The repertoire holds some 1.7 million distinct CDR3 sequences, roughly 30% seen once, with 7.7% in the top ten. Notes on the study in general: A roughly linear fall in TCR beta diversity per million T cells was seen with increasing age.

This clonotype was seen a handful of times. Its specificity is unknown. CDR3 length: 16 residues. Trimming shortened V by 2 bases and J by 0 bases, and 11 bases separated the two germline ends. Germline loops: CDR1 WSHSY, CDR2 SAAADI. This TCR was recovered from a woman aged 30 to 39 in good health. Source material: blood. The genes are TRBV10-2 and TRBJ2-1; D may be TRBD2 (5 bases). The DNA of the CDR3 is TGCGCCAGCAGTGAGACAACAGCGGCCTCCTACAATGAGCAGTTCTTC. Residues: CASSETTAASYNEQFF.